A single sample gave rise to the 21 T cell receptor beta chains below, sequenced in a study of spatial heterogeneity in lung cancer. Time point defined: sample taken at primary tumor resection. Sequencing of whole RNA from tumor, nontumor lung or frozen PBMC involved no sorting. A single record per CDR3 protein comes from TCRdb applying MiXCR to the 5' RACE reads. The sample consists of about 39,000 distinct CDR3 sequences, about 6% of them appearing once. The material sequenced was PBMCs, taken at surgery. The receptors stem from a male donor with early-stage non-small cell lung cancer.

This sequence joins TRBV5-4 and TRBJ2-3, with unresolved D. The CDR3 is 14 amino acids. Germline V gene data show CDR1 as SGHNT and CDR2 as YYREEE (reference sequence). V shed 0 bases and J shed 0 bases, with 5 bases lying between them. The chain's CDR3 is CASSLGPSTDTQYF. The CDR3 region has the DNA TGTGCCAGCAGCTTGGGCCCTAGCACAGATACGCAGTATTTT. Full variable domain (outside the CDR3, taken from reference TRBV5-4 and TRBJ2-3): ETGVTQSPTHLIKTRGQQVTLRCSSQSGHNTVSWYQQALGQGPQFIFQYYREEENGRGNFPPRFSGLQFPNYSSELNVNALELDDSALYLCASSLGPSTDTQYFGPGTRLTVL.

The chain joins TRBV30 to TRBJ1-1, with 7 nucleotides matching TRBD1. V gave up 3 bases and J gave up 3 bases; unmatched junction bases: 10. Per the germline V gene, CDR1 is GTSNPN and CDR2 is SVGIG (reference sequence). The CDR3 length is 15 residues. The DNA of the CDR3 is TGTGCCTGGAGGCCAGGGGGATTTTTTTACACTGAAGCTTTCTTT. Translating gives CAWRPGGFFYTEAFF.

This clonotype has at least ten counts. CDR3 in amino acids: CASSQGTLNDSPLHF. CDR3 DNA: TGCGCCAGCAGTCAGGGGACCCTTAACGATTCACCCCTCCACTTT. This chain links TRBV5-1 with TRBJ1-6; maybe TRBD1 (6 bases). V lost 5 bases, J lost 8 bases, and 17 bases lay in between. Germline values: CDR1 SGHRS, CDR2 YFSETQ. The CDR3 covers 15 residues.

There are many counts of this clonotype. This chain joins TRBV25-1 and TRBJ2-5; 7 positions agree with TRBD1. Germline assignment: CDR1 MGHDK and CDR2 SYGVNS. V lost 2 bases, J lost 6 bases, and 3 bases stayed unmatched. This CDR3 contains 13 residues. DNA of the CDR3: TGTGCCAGCAGTGAACGACAGGGCCAGACCCAGTACTTC. It encodes CASSERQGQTQYF.

This rearrangement joins TRBV7-8 to TRBJ1-2, with TRBD1 as a possible D gene (6 bases). The CDR3 runs 13 residues. Germline V lookup: CDR1 SGHVS, CDR2 FQNEAQ. The ends were cut back, 4 bases at V and 4 bases at J, with 10 bases in the middle. The CDR3 region is CASSSDRPYGYTF. CDR3 coding DNA: TGTGCCAGCAGCTCCGACAGGCCCTATGGCTACACCTTC.

This clonotype was found many times. V gene TRBV28 combines with J gene TRBJ1-5; no firm D call. Germline CDR1 reads MDHEN; CDR2 reads SYDVKM. V shed 3 bases and J shed 6 bases, with 9 bases lying between them. This CDR3 contains 13 residues. The CDR3 reads CASSFAVGQPQHF. In nucleotides, the CDR3 is TGTGCCAGCAGTTTTGCGGTCGGTCAGCCCCAGCATTTT.

This clonotype was recorded many times. CDR3 protein: CASRGGRDGREQYF. In DNA form, the CDR3 reads TGTGCCAGCAGGGGAGGACGGGACGGAAGAGAGCAGTACTTC. The chain recombines TRBV12-3 or TRBV12-4 with TRBJ2-7; TRBD2 might be the D (6 bases). Trimming stripped 6 bases from V and 7 bases from J, with 19 bases between. This CDR3 has 14 amino acids.

This clonotype has at least ten counts. The chain is built from TRBV6-5 and TRBJ1-2; 7 bases line up with TRBD1. The V segment lost 6 bases and the J segment 2 bases; nucleotides outside the gene matches: 6. The CDR3 is 14 amino acids. The V gene's germline CDR1 is MNHEY and CDR2 SVGAGI. CDR3 in amino acids: CASRQGRGNYGYTF. The CDR3 DNA reads as TGTGCCAGCAGACAGGGGCGGGGGAACTATGGCTACACCTTC.

There are many counts of this clonotype. This chain joins TRBV11-3 and TRBJ2-7, with 7 bases fitting TRBD1. Germline values: CDR1 SGHNT, CDR2 YENEEA. CDR3 length equals 14 residues. V shed 0 bases, J shed 4 bases, and the junction held 3 bases outside the gene matches. CDR3: CASSLDTGVYEQYF. The CDR3 nucleotides read TGTGCCAGCAGCTTAGACACAGGGGTTTACGAGCAGTACTTC.

This clonotype was seen many times. The rearrangement links TRBV20-1 to TRBJ2-7; D is ambiguous. The CDR3 totals 10 residues. V was shortened by 8 bases and J by 1 base, with 6 bases between the two germline ends. Germline lookup yields CDR1 DFQATT and CDR2 SNEGSKA (reference sequence). CDR3 protein: CSKGSYEQYF. CDR3 nucleotides: TGCAGTAAGGGTTCCTACGAGCAGTACTTC.

CDR3 DNA: TGCAGTGCGAAAAAAGGAGGGGGTCGCACTGAAGCTTTCTTT. It specifies CSAKKGGGRTEAFF. The chain links TRBV20-1 to TRBJ1-1; D possibly corresponds to TRBD1 (6 bases). The length of the CDR3 is 14 residues. CDR1 DFQATT and CDR2 SNEGSKA come from the germline V gene (reference sequence). V was trimmed by 6 bases and J by 4 bases, leaving 18 bases between them.

V usage is TRBV6-4 and J usage is TRBJ2-2; 7 bases are a match to TRBD1. CDR1 and CDR2 (germline): MRHNA, SNTAGT. Trimming removed 5 bases from V and 0 bases from J; junction bases left unmatched: 3. This CDR3 contains 15 residues. The CDR3 is CASSPGTANTGELFF. CDR3 DNA: TGTGCCAGCAGTCCCGGGACAGCGAACACCGGGGAGCTGTTTTTT.

This clonotype came up many times. V and J are TRBV6-5 and TRBJ2-5; 8 positions agree with TRBD2. The V gene's germline CDR1 is MNHEY and CDR2 SVGAGI. Losses at the gene ends were 4 bases for V and 4 bases for J; bases not matched to a gene: 8. This CDR3 region has 15 residues. CDR3 coding DNA: TGTGCCAGCAGTTCCTTGGGAAGCGGGGGAGAGACCCAGTACTTC. Amino acids: CASSSLGSGGETQYF.

V is TRBV11-3 and J is TRBJ2-2, with 7 bases matching TRBD1. This CDR3 comprises 15 residues. J lost 6 bases, V lost 1 base, and 5 bases had no gene match. Germline V gene data show CDR1 as SGHNT and CDR2 as YENEEA. The CDR3 nucleotides read TGTGCCAGCAGCTTAGGGAAACAGGGGCCCGGGGAGCTGTTTTTT. It codes for CASSLGKQGPGELFF.

By share, this clonotype ranks as large. The chain carries TRBV20-1 and TRBJ2-5; 7 nucleotides match TRBD2. The CDR3 runs to 15 residues. Trimming removed 0 bases from V and 7 bases from J; junction bases left unmatched: 11. Per the germline V gene, CDR1 is DFQATT and CDR2 is SNEGSKA (reference sequence). CDR3 in DNA: TGCAGTGCTAGAGATAGCGGGCTTTGGTCTGGGACCCAGTACTTC. It yields the protein CSARDSGLWSGTQYF.

This clonotype was detected ten times or more. This chain uses TRBV12-3 or TRBV12-4 with TRBJ2-6; D possibly corresponds to TRBD2 (6 bases). The CDR3 is made up of 16 amino acids. The ends were cut back, 5 bases at V and 0 bases at J, with 11 bases in the middle. Here the CDR3 reads CASSLGTFSGANVLTF. CDR3 sequence (DNA): TGTGCCAGCAGTCTCGGGACTTTCTCTGGGGCCAACGTCCTGACTTTC.

This clonotype was detected many times. The chain carries TRBV6-1 and TRBJ2-7; tentatively, D is TRBD1 or TRBD2 (5 bases each). The CDR3 is made up of 14 amino acids. From germline, CDR1 is MNHNS and CDR2 SASEGT. The V gene lost 4 bases and the J gene lost 3 bases, with 13 bases spanning the gap. As DNA, the CDR3 is TGTGCCAGCAGTGGTCCGGGACGGATCTACGAGCAGTACTTC. Translating it yields CASSGPGRIYEQYF.

In its sample, this clonotype was seen many times. V and J are TRBV7-3 and TRBJ2-3; D call uncertain. Germline V gene sequence: CDR1 SGHTA, CDR2 FQGTGA. The ends were cut back, 5 bases at V and 4 bases at J, with 13 bases in the middle. The CDR3 covers 14 residues. CDR3 DNA sequence: TGTGCCAGCAGCCCCCAAGTCGGGTCAGATACGCAGTATTTT. This codes for CASSPQVGSDTQYF.

In its sample, this clonotype was seen many times. The J gene is TRBJ2-7, the V gene TRBV12-2; the D call in the table, TRBD2, was not verified against the DNA. TRBV12-2 is given as a pseudogene. CDR3 length equals 17 residues. The CDR3 is CASRLAVKGPSDYEQYF. The CDR3 bases are TGTGCAAGTCGCTTAGCTGTCAAGGGCCCCTCGGACTACGAGCAGTACTTC.

There are many counts of this clonotype. The V call is TRBV3-1, the J call TRBJ2-5, with 8 bases fitting TRBD2. The CDR3 length is 16 residues. The germline V gene encodes CDR1 LGHDT and CDR2 YNNKEL (reference sequence). The trim removed 0 bases at V and 8 bases at J, leaving 11 bases unmatched. The CDR3 loop is CASSQDRAGGTKTQYF. The CDR3 nucleotides read TGTGCCAGCAGCCAAGATAGGGCGGGGGGCACCAAAACCCAGTACTTC.

This rearrangement joins TRBV7-2 to TRBJ2-1; D perhaps matches TRBD2 (5 bases). Trimming took 5 bases from V and 6 from J, leaving 11 bases between them. The germline gives CDR1 SGHTA, CDR2 FQGNSA. CDR3 length: 13 residues. The CDR3 is CASSRQLVNEQFF. CDR3 DNA sequence: TGTGCCAGCAGCCGTCAACTAGTCAATGAGCAGTTCTTC. Filled out from reference TRBV7-2 and TRBJ2-1, the complete variable domain reads GAGVSQSPSNKVTEKGKDVELRCDPISGHTALYWYRQSLGQGLEFLIYFQGNSAPDKSGLPSDRFSAERTGGSVSTLTIQRTQQEDSAVYLCASSRQLVNEQFFGPGTRLTVL.